This T cell receptor beta chain emerged from a study of beta chain features in type 1 diabetes. Whole-study findings and limits: PCR, the amplification step, might favor shorter templates, equally in patients and controls.

Expressed TCRB transcripts were sequenced after all isolated RNA was converted to cDNA. Only in-frame clones appear in the TCRdb table, and some are missing; sequencing was by immunoSEQ multiplex PCR. Found here are 350,000 to 450,000 clones, approximately 15% of them singletons; the top ten hold roughly 0.019%. The CDR3 loop spans 14 amino acids. V lost 4 bases, J lost 0 bases, and 9 bases lay in between. Germline assignment: CDR1 SGDLS and CDR2 YYNGEE. As regards this clone: The antigen remains unidentified.

This receptor was obtained from a woman aged 18-29 years in good health. This chain uses TRBV9 with TRBJ2-3, with D possibly being TRBD2 (6 bases). Sequenced: naive CD4+ T cells from blood. CDR3 DNA sequence: TGTGCCAGCAGCTCGAGCGGGAGCACAGATACGCAGTATTTT. Its protein product is CASSSSGSTDTQYF.